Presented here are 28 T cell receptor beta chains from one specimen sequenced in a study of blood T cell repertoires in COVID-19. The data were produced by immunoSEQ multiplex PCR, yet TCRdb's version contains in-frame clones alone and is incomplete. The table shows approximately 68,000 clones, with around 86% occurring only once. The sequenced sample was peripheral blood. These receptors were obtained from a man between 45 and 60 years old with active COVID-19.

The CDR3 sequence: CASWDRVLGDEAFF. The CDR3 DNA reads as TGTGCCAGCTGGGACAGGGTTTTAGGAGATGAAGCTTTCTTT. This chain joins TRBV19 and TRBJ1-1; 9 bases align to TRBD1. CDR1 and CDR2 (germline): LNHDA, SQIVND (reference sequence). V lost 9 bases and J lost 7; bases outside the gene matches: 12. CDR3 length: 14 residues.

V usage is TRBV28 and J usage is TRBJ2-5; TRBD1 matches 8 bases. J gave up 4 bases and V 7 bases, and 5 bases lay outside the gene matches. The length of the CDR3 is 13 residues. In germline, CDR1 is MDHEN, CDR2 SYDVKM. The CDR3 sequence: CASTTGGGETQYF. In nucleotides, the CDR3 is TGTGCCAGCACCACAGGGGGAGGAGAGACCCAGTACTTC.

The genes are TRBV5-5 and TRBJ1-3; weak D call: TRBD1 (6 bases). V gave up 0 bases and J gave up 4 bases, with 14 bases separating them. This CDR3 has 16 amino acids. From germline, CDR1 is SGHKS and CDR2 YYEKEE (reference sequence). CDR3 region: CASSLEGRGSGNTIYF. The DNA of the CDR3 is TGTGCCAGCAGCTTGGAGGGCAGGGGCTCAGGAAACACCATATATTTT.

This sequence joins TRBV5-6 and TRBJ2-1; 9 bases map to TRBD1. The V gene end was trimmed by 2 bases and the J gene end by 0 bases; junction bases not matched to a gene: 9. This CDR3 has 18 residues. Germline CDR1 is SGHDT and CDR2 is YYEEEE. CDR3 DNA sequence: TGTGCCAGCAGCTTATTGAGTATGACAGGGGGCTCCTACAATGAGCAGTTCTTC. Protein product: CASSLLSMTGGSYNEQFF.

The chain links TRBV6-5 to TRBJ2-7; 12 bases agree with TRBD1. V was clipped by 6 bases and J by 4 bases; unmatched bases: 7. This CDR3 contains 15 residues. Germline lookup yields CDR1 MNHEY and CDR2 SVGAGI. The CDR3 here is CASRKGQGAGYEQYF. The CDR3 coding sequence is TGTGCCAGCAGGAAGGGACAGGGGGCCGGGTACGAGCAGTACTTC.

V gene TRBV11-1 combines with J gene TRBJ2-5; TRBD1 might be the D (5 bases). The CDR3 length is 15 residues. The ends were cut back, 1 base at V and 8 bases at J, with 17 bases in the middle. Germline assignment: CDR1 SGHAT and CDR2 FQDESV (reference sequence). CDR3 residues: CASSLEGLGPSTQYF. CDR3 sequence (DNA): TGTGCCAGCAGCTTAGAGGGGTTGGGGCCCTCAACCCAGTACTTC. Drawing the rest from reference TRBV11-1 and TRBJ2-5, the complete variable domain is EAEVAQSPRYKITEKSQAVAFWCDPISGHATLYWYRQILGQGPELLVQFQDESVVDDSQLPKDRFSAERLKGVDSTLKIQPAELGDSAMYLCASSLEGLGPSTQYFGPGTRLLVL.

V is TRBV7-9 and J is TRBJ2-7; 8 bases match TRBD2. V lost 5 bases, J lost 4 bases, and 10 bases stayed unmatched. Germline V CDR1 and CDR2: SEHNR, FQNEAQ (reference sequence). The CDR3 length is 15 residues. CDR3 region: CASSRSRLAGYEQYF. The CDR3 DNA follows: TGTGCCAGCAGCCGTTCTCGGTTAGCGGGATACGAGCAGTACTTC.

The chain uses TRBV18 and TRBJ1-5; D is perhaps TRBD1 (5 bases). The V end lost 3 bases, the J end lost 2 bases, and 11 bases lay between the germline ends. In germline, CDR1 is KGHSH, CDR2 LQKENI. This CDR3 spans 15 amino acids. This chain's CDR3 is CASSPVGGGNQPQHF. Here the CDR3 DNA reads TGTGCCAGCTCACCTGTCGGGGGAGGCAATCAGCCCCAGCATTTT.

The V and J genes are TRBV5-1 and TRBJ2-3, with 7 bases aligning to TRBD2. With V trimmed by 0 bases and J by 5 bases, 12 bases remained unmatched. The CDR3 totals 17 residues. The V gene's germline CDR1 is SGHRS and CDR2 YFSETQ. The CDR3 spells CASSLGLGGSLGDTQYF. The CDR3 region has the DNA TGCGCCAGCAGCTTGGGGCTGGGCGGGAGTCTAGGAGATACGCAGTATTTT.

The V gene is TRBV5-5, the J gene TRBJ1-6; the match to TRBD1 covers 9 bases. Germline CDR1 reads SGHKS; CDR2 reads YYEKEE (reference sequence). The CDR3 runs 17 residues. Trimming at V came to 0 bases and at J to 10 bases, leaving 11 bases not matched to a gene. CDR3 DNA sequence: TGTGCCAGCAGCTTGGAGACCAGGACAGGGGCCGGCTCACCCCTCCACTTT. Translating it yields CASSLETRTGAGSPLHF.

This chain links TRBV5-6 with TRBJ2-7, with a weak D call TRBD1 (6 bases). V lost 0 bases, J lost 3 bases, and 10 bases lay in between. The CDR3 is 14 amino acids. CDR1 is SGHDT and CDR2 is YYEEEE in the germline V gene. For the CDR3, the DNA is TGTGCCAGCAGCTTGGCAGGGGCGTACTACGAGCAGTACTTC. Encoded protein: CASSLAGAYYEQYF. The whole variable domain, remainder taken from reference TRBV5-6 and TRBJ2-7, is DAGVTQSPTHLIKTRGQQVTLRCSPKSGHDTVSWYQQALGQGPQFIFQYYEEEERQRGNFPDRFSGHQFPNYSSELNVNALLLGDSALYLCASSLAGAYYEQYFGPGTRLTVT.

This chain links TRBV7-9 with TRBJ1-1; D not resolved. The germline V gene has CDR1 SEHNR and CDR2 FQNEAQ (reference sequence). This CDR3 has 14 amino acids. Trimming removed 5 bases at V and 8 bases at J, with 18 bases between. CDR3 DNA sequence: TGTGCCAGCAGCCCCCAGGAGGGAAGGGAAGAAGCTTTCTTT. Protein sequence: CASSPQEGREEAFF.

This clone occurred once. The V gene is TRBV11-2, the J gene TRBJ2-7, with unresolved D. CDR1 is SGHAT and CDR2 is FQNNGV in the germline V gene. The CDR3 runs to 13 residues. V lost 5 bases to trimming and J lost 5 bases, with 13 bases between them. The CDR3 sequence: CASSRPPPNEQYF. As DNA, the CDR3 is TGTGCCAGCAGCCGCCCCCCCCCTAACGAGCAGTACTTC.

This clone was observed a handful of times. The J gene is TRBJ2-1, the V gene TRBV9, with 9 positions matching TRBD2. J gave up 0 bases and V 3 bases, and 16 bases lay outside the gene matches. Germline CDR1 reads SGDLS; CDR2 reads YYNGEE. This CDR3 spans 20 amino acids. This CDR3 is CASSGPRRASGISSYNEQFF. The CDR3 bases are TGTGCCAGCAGCGGGCCCCGAAGGGCTAGCGGGATTAGCTCCTACAATGAGCAGTTCTTC.

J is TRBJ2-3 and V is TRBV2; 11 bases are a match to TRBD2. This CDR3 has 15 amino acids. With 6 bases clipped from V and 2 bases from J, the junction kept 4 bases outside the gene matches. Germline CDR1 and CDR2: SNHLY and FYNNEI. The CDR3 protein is CASRKLAGVTDTQYF. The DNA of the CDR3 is TGTGCCAGCAGAAAACTAGCGGGAGTCACAGATACGCAGTATTTT. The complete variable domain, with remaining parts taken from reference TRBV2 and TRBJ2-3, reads EPEVTQTPSHQVTQMGQEVILRCVPISNHLYFYWYRQILGQKVEFLVSFYNNEISEKSEIFDDQFSVERPDGSNFTLKIRSTKLEDSAMYFCASRKLAGVTDTQYFGPGTRLTVL.

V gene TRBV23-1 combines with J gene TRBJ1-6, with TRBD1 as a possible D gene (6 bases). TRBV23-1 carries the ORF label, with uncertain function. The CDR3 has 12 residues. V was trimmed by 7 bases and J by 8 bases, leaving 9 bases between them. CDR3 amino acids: CASNRADSPLHF. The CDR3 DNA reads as TGCGCCAGCAACAGGGCAGATTCACCCCTCCACTTT.

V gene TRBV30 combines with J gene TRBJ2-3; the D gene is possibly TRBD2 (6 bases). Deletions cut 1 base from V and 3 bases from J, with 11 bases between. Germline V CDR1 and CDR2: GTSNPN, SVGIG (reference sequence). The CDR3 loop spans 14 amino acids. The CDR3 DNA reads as TGTGCCTGGAGTGCGGGAGTTGGTACAGATACGCAGTATTTT. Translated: CAWSAGVGTDTQYF.

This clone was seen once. The CDR3 spells CASSPLAGSQETQYF. In nucleotides, the CDR3 is TGTGCCAGCAGCCCACTAGCGGGGTCGCAAGAGACCCAGTACTTC. The chain couples TRBV9 to TRBJ2-5, with 10 bases that match TRBD2. The CDR3 contains 15 residues. The V and J ends lost 4 bases and 2 bases, in that order; junction bases with no gene match: 5. Germline V gene lookup returns CDR1 SGDLS and CDR2 YYNGEE.

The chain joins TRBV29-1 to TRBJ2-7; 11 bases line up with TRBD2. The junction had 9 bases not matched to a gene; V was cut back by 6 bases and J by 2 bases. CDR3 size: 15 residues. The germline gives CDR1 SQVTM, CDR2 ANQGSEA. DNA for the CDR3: TGCAGCGTGAGGGTAGGGACTAGCGGACCCTACGAGCAGTACTTC. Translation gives CSVRVGTSGPYEQYF.

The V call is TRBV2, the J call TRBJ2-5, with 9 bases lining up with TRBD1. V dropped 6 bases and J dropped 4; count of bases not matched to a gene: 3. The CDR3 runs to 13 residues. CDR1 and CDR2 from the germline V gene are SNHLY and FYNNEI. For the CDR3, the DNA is TGTGCCAGCAGCCGGGACAGGGTAGAGACCCAGTACTTC. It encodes CASSRDRVETQYF.

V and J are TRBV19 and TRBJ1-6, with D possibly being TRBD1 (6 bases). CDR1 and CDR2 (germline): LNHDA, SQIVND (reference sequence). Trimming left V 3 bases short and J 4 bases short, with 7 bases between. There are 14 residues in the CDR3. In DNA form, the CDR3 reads TGTGCCAGTAGTATCGGACAGTATAATTCACCCCTCCACTTT. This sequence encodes CASSIGQYNSPLHF.

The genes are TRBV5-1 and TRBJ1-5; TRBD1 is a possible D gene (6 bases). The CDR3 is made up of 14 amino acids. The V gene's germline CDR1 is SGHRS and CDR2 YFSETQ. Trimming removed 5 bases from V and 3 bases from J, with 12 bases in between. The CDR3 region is CASRRTVDNQPQHF. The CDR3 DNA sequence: TGCGCCAGCAGGCGGACAGTGGACAATCAGCCCCAGCATTTT.

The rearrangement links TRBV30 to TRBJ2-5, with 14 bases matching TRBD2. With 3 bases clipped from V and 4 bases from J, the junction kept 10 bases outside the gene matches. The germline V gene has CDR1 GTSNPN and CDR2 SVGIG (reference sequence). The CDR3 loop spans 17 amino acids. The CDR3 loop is CAWRSRSGTSGGETQYF. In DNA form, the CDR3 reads TGTGCCTGGAGAAGCCGCTCCGGGACTAGCGGGGGAGAGACCCAGTACTTC.

For the CDR3, the DNA is TGTGCCACCAGTGGTAATGGAGGGGGCACAGATACGCAGTATTTT. Residues: CATSGNGGGTDTQYF. The chain carries TRBV24-1 and TRBJ2-3; maybe TRBD2 (6 bases). Germline CDR1 KGHDR, CDR2 SFDVKD. Trimming removed 5 bases at V and 1 base at J, with 12 bases between. This CDR3 is 15 amino acids long.

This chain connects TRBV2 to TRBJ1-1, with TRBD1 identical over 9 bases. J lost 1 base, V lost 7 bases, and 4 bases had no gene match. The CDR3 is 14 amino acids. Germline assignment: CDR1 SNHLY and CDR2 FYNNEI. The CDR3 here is CASKQGARNTEAFF. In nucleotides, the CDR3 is TGTGCCAGCAAACAGGGGGCGCGGAACACTGAAGCTTTCTTT.

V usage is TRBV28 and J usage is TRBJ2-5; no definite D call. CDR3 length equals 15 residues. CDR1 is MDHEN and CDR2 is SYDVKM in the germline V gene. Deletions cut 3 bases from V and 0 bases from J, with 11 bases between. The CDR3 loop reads CASSLEGVYQETQYF. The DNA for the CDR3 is TGTGCCAGCAGTTTGGAAGGAGTGTACCAAGAGACCCAGTACTTC.

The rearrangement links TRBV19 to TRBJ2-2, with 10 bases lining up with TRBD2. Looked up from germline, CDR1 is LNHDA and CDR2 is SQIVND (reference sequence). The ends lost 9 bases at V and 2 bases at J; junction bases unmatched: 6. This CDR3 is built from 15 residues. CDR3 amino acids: CASTTSGANTGELFF. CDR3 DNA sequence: TGTGCCAGCACAACTAGCGGGGCTAACACCGGGGAGCTGTTTTTT.

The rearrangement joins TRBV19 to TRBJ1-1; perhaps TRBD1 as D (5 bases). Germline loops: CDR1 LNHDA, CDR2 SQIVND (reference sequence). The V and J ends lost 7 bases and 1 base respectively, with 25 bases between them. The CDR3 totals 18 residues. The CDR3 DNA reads TGTGCCAGTACACTCAAGGCAGGGTTAACTACTGGGAACACTGAAGCTTTCTTT. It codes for CASTLKAGLTTGNTEAFF. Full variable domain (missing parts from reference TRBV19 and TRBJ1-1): DGGITQSPKYLFRKEGQNVTLSCEQNLNHDAMYWYRQDPGQGLRLIYYSQIVNDFQKGDIAEGYSVSREKKESFPLTVTSAQKNPTAFYLCASTLKAGLTTGNTEAFFGQGTRLTVV.